Below are 16 T cell receptor beta chains sequenced from a single sample in a study of memory CD4+ T cells and cytomegalovirus serostatus (dated by TCRdb to about 2019). A FACSAria II was used to sort memory CD4+ T cells, defined as single viable CD3+CD4+CD8-CD45RO+ cells. The protocol used for the library was the immunoSEQ multiplex PCR assay. The source is immuneACCESS, and TCRdb retained only in-frame sequences with V and J called. Part of the clones is not carried over; for the studies checked, unresolved V genes explain less than half of this, and the remainder is unexplained. For this sample there are 46,000 or so clones; under 80% appear just once. The top ten clonotypes cover around 0.91% of the sample. The sequenced sample was memory CD4+ T cells from blood. The receptor source for this set is an adult in good health and CMV-seronegative.

V and J are TRBV11-1 and TRBJ1-1; tentatively, D is TRBD1 (5 bases). The CDR3 is 14 residues long. V lost 3 bases and J lost 1, with 9 bases in between. Germline V gives CDR1 SGHAT, CDR2 FQDESV (reference sequence). CDR3 amino acids: CASSFGHKNTEAFF. CDR3 sequence (DNA): TGTGCCAGCAGCTTCGGACATAAGAACACTGAAGCTTTCTTT.

The chain combines TRBV5-4 with TRBJ1-6; TRBD1 matches at 8 bases. Germline trimming cut 7 bases from V and 8 bases from J; bases unmatched to any gene: 5. Germline CDR1 reads SGHNT; CDR2 reads YYREEE (reference sequence). This CDR3 has 13 residues. Here the CDR3 DNA reads TGTGCCAGCCGACAGGGGCGGGATTCACCCCTCCACTTT. Its protein product is CASRQGRDSPLHF.

The rearrangement joins TRBV4-3 to TRBJ2-3, with 13 bases matching TRBD2. Germline CDR1 is LGHNA and CDR2 is YSLEER. CDR3 length: 17 amino acids. V lost 1 base to trimming and J lost 6 bases; unmatched junction nucleotides: 7. The CDR3 DNA sequence: TGCGCCAGCAGCCAAGGCCGCGGGACTAGCGGGGTCGATACGCAGTATTTT. Translated: CASSQGRGTSGVDTQYF.

The chain uses TRBV7-2 and TRBJ1-1; unclear D gene. The germline CDR1 and CDR2 sequences are SGHTA and FQGNSA. Trimming took 3 bases from V and 11 from J, leaving 19 bases between them. The CDR3 has 14 residues. CDR3 region: CASSFSGPQAQAFF. CDR3 nucleotide sequence: TGTGCCAGCAGCTTTTCGGGCCCCCAGGCTCAGGCTTTCTTT.

This clone was observed once. J is TRBJ1-2 and V is TRBV30, with D possibly matching TRBD1 (5 bases). The germline gives CDR1 GTSNPN, CDR2 SVGIG (reference sequence). Trimming removed 3 bases at V and 7 bases at J, with 24 bases between. The CDR3 sequence is 16 residues long. The CDR3 DNA follows: TGTGCCTGGAGCCCCCCCTTGGGCAGGGCGGCGGGTGGCTACACCTTC. Translation: CAWSPPLGRAAGGYTF. Complete variable domain (other parts from reference TRBV30 and TRBJ1-2): SQTIHQWPATLVQPVGSPLSLECTVEGTSNPNLYWYRQAAGRGLQLLFYSVGIGQISSEVPQNLSASRPQDRQFILSSKKLLLSDSGFYLCAWSPPLGRAAGGYTFGSGTRLTVV.

The gene calls are TRBV5-1 and TRBJ2-5; D perhaps matches TRBD2 (6 bases). The CDR3 contains 20 residues. Germline V lookup: CDR1 SGHRS, CDR2 YFSETQ. V was pared by 2 bases and J by 0 bases, with 26 bases between. CDR3 residues: CASSFYLGGGWPPYQETQYF. The CDR3 region has the DNA TGCGCCAGCAGCTTTTACCTCGGGGGTGGATGGCCCCCGTACCAAGAGACCCAGTACTTC.

The chain joins TRBV11-2 to TRBJ1-4, with TRBD1 matching over 9 bases. Germline V CDR1 and CDR2: SGHAT, FQNNGV. CDR3 length: 16 residues. V gave up 1 base and J gave up 7 bases; unmatched junction bases: 7. DNA for the CDR3: TGTGCCAGCAGCTTAGGTGTGGGACAGGGAGGTGAAAAACTGTTTTTT. Translation gives CASSLGVGQGGEKLFF.

The chain combines TRBV4-1 with TRBJ2-6; D unresolved. With 0 bases removed from V and 4 bases from J, the gap between germline ends came to 10 bases. This CDR3 is 16 amino acids long. Germline CDR1 reads MGHRA; CDR2 reads YSYEKL. The chain's CDR3 is CASSQDIRAGANVLTF. The CDR3 DNA follows: TGCGCCAGCAGCCAAGATATCCGGGCCGGGGCCAACGTCCTGACTTTC.

This clone was recorded a few times. The rearrangement uses TRBV18 and TRBJ1-4, with unresolved D. Looked up from germline, CDR1 is KGHSH and CDR2 is LQKENI. V was trimmed by 5 bases and J by 7 bases, leaving 17 bases between them. This CDR3 region has 15 residues. The CDR3 DNA reads TGTGCCAGCTCAACGGACTTTTTACCAGGTGAAAAACTGTTTTTT. Protein sequence: CASSTDFLPGEKLFF.

A single count supports this clone. J is TRBJ1-6 and V is TRBV6-6, with D tentatively TRBD1 (5 bases). The CDR3 length is 14 residues. Trimming took 2 bases from V and 6 from J, leaving 8 bases between them. The V gene's germline CDR1 is MNHNY and CDR2 SVGAGI (reference sequence). The CDR3 spells CASSYRGPNSPLHF. CDR3 coding DNA: TGTGCCAGCAGTTACCGGGGCCCTAATTCACCCCTCCACTTT.

This rearrangement joins TRBV7-9 to TRBJ1-2; D ambiguous. V was shortened by 4 bases and J by 8 bases, with 20 bases between the two germline ends. The germline V gene encodes CDR1 SEHNR and CDR2 FQNEAQ (reference sequence). The CDR3 loop spans 15 amino acids. DNA for the CDR3: TGTGCCAGCAGCTCTCAAACACTGGGTTTGAGGGGCTACACCTTC. Encoded protein: CASSSQTLGLRGYTF. Combining the CDR3 with reference TRBV7-9 and TRBJ1-2 gives the whole variable domain DTGVSQNPRHKITKRGQNVTFRCDPISEHNRLYWYRQTLGQGPEFLTYFQNEAQLEKSRLLSDRFSAERPKGSFSTLEIQRTEQGDSAMYLCASSSQTLGLRGYTFGSGTRLTVV.

The chain combines TRBV6-4 with TRBJ2-1; D is perhaps TRBD1 (7 bases). CDR3 length: 14 amino acids. With 5 bases removed from V and 7 bases from J, the gap between germline ends came to 15 bases. Germline loops: CDR1 MRHNA, CDR2 SNTAGT. Here the CDR3 DNA reads TGTGCCAGCAGTCCGTTGGGGGGACAGAATGAGCAGTTCTTC. Its protein product is CASSPLGGQNEQFF.

The chain carries TRBV6-6 and TRBJ1-2; D is undetermined. With 5 bases removed from V and 3 bases from J, the gap between germline ends came to 10 bases. CDR1 MNHNY and CDR2 SVGAGI come from the germline V gene (reference sequence). The CDR3 totals 13 residues. For the CDR3, the DNA is TGTGCCAGCAGTCCAGATAGGGACTATGGCTACACCTTC. Translated: CASSPDRDYGYTF.

V and J are TRBV21-1 and TRBJ2-5; the tabulated D call, TRBD1, remains unverified against the DNA. TRBV21-1 is reported as a pseudogene. The CDR3 contains 16 residues. CDR3 protein: CASSKAGTGSRKTQYF. The CDR3 nucleotides read TGTGCCAGCAGCAAAGCTGGGACAGGGTCTAGGAAGACCCAGTACTTC.

In this sample, this clone turned up once. The chain recombines TRBV28 with TRBJ1-1, with 9 bases fitting TRBD1. The CDR3 totals 14 residues. The ends lost 6 bases at V and 6 bases at J; junction bases unmatched: 8. Per germline, CDR1 MDHEN and CDR2 SYDVKM. The DNA for the CDR3 is TGTGCCAGCAGCACACCGGACAGGGGACCTGAAGCTTTCTTT. This gives the protein CASSTPDRGPEAFF.

The genes are TRBV19 and TRBJ1-1; 7 nucleotides line up with TRBD1. Germline assignment: CDR1 LNHDA and CDR2 SQIVND (reference sequence). The CDR3 consists of 14 residues. V lost 7 bases to trimming and J lost 8 bases; unmatched junction nucleotides: 13. CDR3 residues: CASTTYPGDREAFF. In DNA, the CDR3 is TGTGCCAGTACCACTTACCCGGGGGACAGAGAAGCTTTCTTT.